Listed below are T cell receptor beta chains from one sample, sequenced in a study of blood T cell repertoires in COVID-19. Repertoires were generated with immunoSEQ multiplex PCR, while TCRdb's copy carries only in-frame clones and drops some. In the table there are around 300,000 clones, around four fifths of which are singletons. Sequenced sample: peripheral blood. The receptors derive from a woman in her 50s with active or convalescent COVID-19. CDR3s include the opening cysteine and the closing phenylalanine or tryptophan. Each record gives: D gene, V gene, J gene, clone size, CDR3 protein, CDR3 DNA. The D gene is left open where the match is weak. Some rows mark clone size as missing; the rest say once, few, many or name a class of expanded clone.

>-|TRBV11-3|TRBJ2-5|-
CASSLPDSQETQYF
TGTGCCAGCAGCTTACCGGACTCCCAAGAGACCCAGTACTTC
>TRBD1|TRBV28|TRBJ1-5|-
CASSYGLPRTGKNQPQHF
TGTGCCAGCAGTTACGGCCTTCCTCGGACAGGGAAGAATCAGCCCCAGCATTTT
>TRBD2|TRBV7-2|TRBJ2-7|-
CASSVSSGGPYEQYF
TGTGCCAGCAGCGTCTCTAGCGGGGGTCCCTACGAGCAGTACTTC
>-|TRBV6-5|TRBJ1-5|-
CASTNPADQPQHF
TGTGCCAGCACAAATCCGGCGGATCAGCCCCAGCATTTT
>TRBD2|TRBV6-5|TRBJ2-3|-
CASSLAGGSTDTQYF
TGTGCCAGCAGCTTAGCGGGAGGGAGCACAGATACGCAGTATTTT
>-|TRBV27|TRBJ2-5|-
CASSQVPVKAQYF
TGTGCCAGCAGTCAGGTCCCGGTCAAGGCCCAGTACTTC
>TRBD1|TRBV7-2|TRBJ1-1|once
CASSPRQGGTEAFF
TGTGCCAGCAGCCCACGCCAGGGGGGAACTGAAGCTTTCTTT
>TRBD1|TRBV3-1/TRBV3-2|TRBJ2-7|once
CASSQDRGSYEQYF
TGTGCCAGCAGCCAGGACAGGGGCTCCTACGAGCAGTACTTC
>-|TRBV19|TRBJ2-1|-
CASSIAGSSSYNEQFF
TGTGCCAGTAGTATAGCGGGTTCGAGCTCCTACAATGAGCAGTTCTTC
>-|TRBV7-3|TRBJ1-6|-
CASSLTENSPLHF
TGTGCCAGCAGCTTAACGGAGAATTCACCCCTCCACTTT
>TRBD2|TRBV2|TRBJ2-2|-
CASSGRDSYTGELFF
TGTGCCAGCAGCGGGAGGGACTCTTACACCGGGGAGCTGTTTTTT